In this sample, the clone carrying this TCR beta chain turned up once. What it binds is unknown. This sample was taken from a study of shared clonotypes between healthy human individuals. Study at large: Three plates were used per donor for CD4 naive, three for CD4 memory, two for CD8 naive and one for CD8 memory. Study conclusions and caveats: Compared with memory subsets, naive subsets generally had larger estimated richness.

Produced via immunoSEQ multiplex PCR; TCRdb's table is partial and in-frame only. The sample lists approximately 2.3 million clones; approximately 95% were seen once. Between the trimmed V and J ends, which lost 1 base and 2 bases, there was a span of 13 bases. Germline CDR1 is SGHRS and CDR2 is YFSETQ. The CDR3 totals 15 residues. Sequencing was done on a sample of naive CD4+ T cells from PBMCs. The subset: CD45RA+ positively selected. The sequence was obtained from a man between 18 and 35 years old in good health. Some clones in this sample may be carry-over from other donors' samples. The V gene is TRBV5-1, the J gene TRBJ2-7; D may be TRBD1 (5 bases). DNA for the CDR3: TGCGCCAGCAGCTTGTTACCCCGACAGACCTACGAGCAGTACTTC. It is translated as CASSLLPRQTYEQYF. Full variable domain (remainder filled in from reference TRBV5-1 and TRBJ2-7): KAGVTQTPRYLIKTRGQQVTLSCSPISGHRSVSWYQQTPGQGLQFLFEYFSETQRNKGNFPGRFSGRQFSNSRSEMNVSTLELGDSALYLCASSLLPRQTYEQYFGPGTRLTVT.